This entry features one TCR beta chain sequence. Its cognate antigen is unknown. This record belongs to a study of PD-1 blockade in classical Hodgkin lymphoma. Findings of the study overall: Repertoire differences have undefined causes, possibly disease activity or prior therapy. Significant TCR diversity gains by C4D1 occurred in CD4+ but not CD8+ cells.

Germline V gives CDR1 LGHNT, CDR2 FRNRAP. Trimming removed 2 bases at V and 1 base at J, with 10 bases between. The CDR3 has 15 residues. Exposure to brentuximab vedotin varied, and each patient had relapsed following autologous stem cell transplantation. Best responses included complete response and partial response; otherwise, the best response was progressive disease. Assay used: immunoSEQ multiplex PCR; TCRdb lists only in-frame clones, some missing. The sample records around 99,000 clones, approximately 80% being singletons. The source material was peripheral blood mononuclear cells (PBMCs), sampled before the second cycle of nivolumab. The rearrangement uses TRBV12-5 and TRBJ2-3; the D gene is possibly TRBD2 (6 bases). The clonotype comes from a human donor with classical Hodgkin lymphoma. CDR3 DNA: TGTGCTAGTGGTTTGTGGGAGGAGGGCACAGATACGCAGTATTTT. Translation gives CASGLWEEGTDTQYF.